This TCR beta chain is from a study of T-cell reconstitution after alpha-beta-depleted transplantation in children (TCRdb year 2016). Study-level background: T-cell immune reconstitution after TCRalphabeta/CD19-depleted allogeneic hematopoietic cell transplantation in children was quantitatively tracked in the study by means of TCR repertoire profiling. Study-wide conclusions, independent of this receptor: Hyperexpanded clone frequencies declined over subsequent months; after one year, T-cell counts and TCRbeta diversity were mostly attributed to newly produced T cells. In some patients, high TCRbeta diversity at day 60 was attributed to recipient T cells and intrathymic progenitors that had survived conditioning. Apparently early alphabetaT-cell count recovery about two months after transplant reportedly relied on only several hundred rapidly expanded clones derived from non-depleted graft cells.

What this sample's treatment or condition label stands for: allogeneic hematopoietic cell transplantation with graft depleted of TCRalphabeta T cells and CD19 B cells. The transplant recipients were children given TCRalphabeta/CD19-depleted allogeneic hematopoietic cell grafts. The protocol used for the library was PCR. Sequencing instrument: Illumina HiSeq 2500. TCR libraries were prepared with molecular barcoding, using unique molecular identifiers to normalize TCRbeta repertoire quantification. TCRdb redid the processing of the public reads, applying fastp at Q25 and MiXCR, and retained in-frame beta chains. Each record represents a unique CDR3 protein, reported with the most common genes and DNA among its rows. The sample profile shows hundreds of thousands of distinct CDR3 sequences; roughly 15% of them were found once. The top ten clonotypes cover over 25% of the sample. CDR1 and CDR2 are drawn from the germline V gene: SQVTM, ANQGSEA. V drops 3 bases and J drops 2 bases, leaving 11 bases in between. The CDR3 has 13 amino acids, counting the end cysteine and phenylalanine. Only the CDR3 part of the read is kept: 39 bases, read in frame from the first base.

The table lists this clonotype with a few counts. There is no known antigen for this receptor. Per-base quality was not reported, and no clone a single base away is much larger than it. The sample here was PBMCs, mostly from graft donor cells, taken 360 days after TCRalphabeta/CD19-depleted stem cell transplant. The chain uses TRBV29-1 and TRBJ2-7; the D gene is possibly TRBD2, with 5 bases matching. This clonotype originated in a boy less than two years old who had a stem cell transplant for Wiskott-Aldrich syndrome, so the T cells may come from the graft donor. Here the CDR3 is given as CSVDSGLPYEQYF. The nucleotides read TGCAGCGTTGACTCAGGACTCCCCTACGAGCAGTACTTC.